The sequence of this T cell receptor (beta chain) was determined in a study of cytomegalovirus exposure and HLA in healthy donors. Study-wide findings and caveats: A list of about 160 TCR beta chains associated with cytomegalovirus was given. A few V segments could not be told apart, such as TRBV6-2 and TRBV6-3, and were left out. Most TCR beta V segments were productive about 90% or about 30% of the time in an earlier analysis.

In the PCR, 60 Vbeta and 13 Jbeta primers were used. Assay: immunoSEQ multiplex PCR; the TCRdb copy retains only in-frame clones and omits some. There are some 90,000 clones in the sample; around 78% occur only once, and roughly 0.63% lies in the top ten. Germline V gene data show CDR1 as SGHTA and CDR2 as FQGNSA. This CDR3 spans 14 amino acids. As to this clone: Its target is unknown.

The chain carries TRBV7-2 and TRBJ2-5, with a possible D match to TRBD2 (5 bases). The J call may be wrong; the DNA end is better matched by TRBJ2-7. This receptor was taken from a man aged 30 to 45 in good health and CMV-seronegative. Sequencing was carried out using PBMCs. CDR3 sequence (DNA): TGTGCCAGCAGCTCCCGGACTGTCTCCTACGAGCAGTACTTC. Translated, it gives CASSSRTVSYEQYF.